This T cell receptor (beta chain) was recovered during a study of T cell responses to AZD1222 COVID-19 vaccine. Study-level results: Dominant CD4 TCR responses targeted spike regions 160-218 and 743-854. Within unmutated variant regions lay the reported targets of nearly half of spike-specific TCRs.

V dropped 8 bases and J dropped 9 bases, with 14 bases sitting between them. This CDR3 comprises 12 residues. The germline V gene has CDR1 MDHEN and CDR2 SYDVKM. Sequenced by immunoSEQ multiplex PCR; TCRdb stores in-frame clones only, minus some. The sample lists roughly 180,000 clones; 92% were seen once. With regard to this clone: Its antigen is as yet unknown.

The clonotype was recovered from an adult who received the AZD1222 COVID-19 vaccine. The chain uses TRBV28 and TRBJ2-1, with a possible D match to TRBD1 (5 bases). Sequencing used peripheral blood, obtained 28 days after the second AZD1222 dose. This CDR3 is CASPPRGREQFF. The DNA of the CDR3 is TGTGCCAGCCCCCCTAGGGGCCGTGAGCAGTTCTTC. The entire variable domain, with the rest obtained from reference TRBV28 and TRBJ2-1, is as follows: DVKVTQSSRYLVKRTGEKVFLECVQDMDHENMFWYRQDPGLGLRLIYFSYDVKMKEKGDIPEGYSVSREKKERFSLILESASTNQTSMYLCASPPRGREQFFGPGTRLTVL.